This record concerns one T cell receptor (beta chain) sequence. How the authors handled the data: Amplification of reference gene primers provided the estimated nucleated cell counts. The assay was immunoSEQ multiplex PCR, and TCRdb's table has in-frame clones only and misses some. The DNA gave D and trimming, while V, J and clone size come from that table. The top ten hold roughly 5% of the sample, which has about 170,000 clones, under 95% seen once. A Seattle source enrolled patients during active infection and followed them longitudinally. This sample was taken from a study of blood T cell repertoires in COVID-19. Study details: Donors in the United States, Italy and Spain gave samples during acute or convalescent COVID-19. PBMCs, B-cell-depleted T cells, or T cells provided the cDNA or gDNA that made up the material.

The V and J ends lost 6 bases and 2 bases, in that order; junction bases with no gene match: 11. This CDR3 has 16 amino acids. The germline CDR1 and CDR2 sequences are ENHRY and SYGVKD. The receptor's source is a man aged 18 to 30 with COVID-19, enrolled during active disease. The sequenced material came from peripheral blood. J is TRBJ1-1 and V is TRBV10-3, with 8 positions matching TRBD1. The CDR3 region is CAISMSSTGENTEAFF. CDR3 DNA: TGTGCCATCAGCATGAGTTCGACAGGGGAAAACACTGAAGCTTTCTTT.